This TCR beta chain originates from a study of metastatic and nonmetastatic thyroid tumors. Patients had received no treatment of any kind before thyroid surgery. Per germline, CDR1 SGHRS and CDR2 YFSETQ. The CDR3 consists of 15 residues. Between the trimmed V and J ends, which lost 0 bases and 1 base, there was a span of 10 bases. TCRdb re-analyzed the PCR reads through MiXCR. The data contain 20,000 or so clones, less than 35% of them seen just once; the ten biggest clones take up roughly 20%. The sample comprised adjacent normal tissue. The V call is TRBV5-1, the J call TRBJ1-1; unclear D gene. The source of this sequence is a female donor with papillary thyroid cancer or a benign thyroid nodule (not recorded which). Some clones in this sample may be carry-over from other donors' samples. CDR3: CASSLAGRRNTEAFF. In nucleotides, the CDR3 is TGCGCCAGCAGCTTGGCCGGCCGAAGGAACACTGAAGCTTTCTTT.